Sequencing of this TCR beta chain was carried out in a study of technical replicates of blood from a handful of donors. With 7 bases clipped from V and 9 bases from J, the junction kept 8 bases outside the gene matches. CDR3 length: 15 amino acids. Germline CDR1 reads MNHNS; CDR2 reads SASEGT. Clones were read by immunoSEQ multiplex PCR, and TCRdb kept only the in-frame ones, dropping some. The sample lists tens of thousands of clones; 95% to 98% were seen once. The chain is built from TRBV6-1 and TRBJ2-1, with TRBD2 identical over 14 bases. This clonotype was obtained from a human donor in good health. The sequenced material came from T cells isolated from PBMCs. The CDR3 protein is CASNPTSGRVGEQFF. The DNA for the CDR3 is TGTGCCAGCAACCCGACTAGCGGGAGGGTTGGTGAGCAGTTCTTC.